This T cell receptor (beta chain) was found in a study of blood T cell repertoires in COVID-19. Study-wide context: Samples of COVID-19 (acute and convalescent) were obtained from the United States, Italy and Spain. From T cells, B-cell-depleted T cells, or PBMCs came the material, which was cDNA or gDNA.

The CDR3 is 16 residues long. V lost 2 bases and J lost 2; bases outside the gene matches: 5. Germline values: CDR1 LGHDT, CDR2 YNNKEL (reference sequence). Original handling: Nucleated cell number was recorded as an estimate derived from reference gene primer amplification. Clones were sequenced by immunoSEQ multiplex PCR, and TCRdb holds only the in-frame ones, with some missing. The V and J calls and clone size come from that table; D and trimming were worked out from the DNA. The repertoire holds some 200,000 clones, with roughly 82% as singletons. The sample comprised peripheral blood. The chain joins TRBV3-1 (or the pseudogene TRBV3-2) to TRBJ2-3, with TRBD2 identical over 9 bases. The receptor's source is a woman between 40 and 55 years old who had recovered from COVID-19. The CDR3 bases are TGTGCCAGCAGCCAAAGGGCGGGGGGGCCCACAGATACGCAGTATTTT. Its translation is CASSQRAGGPTDTQYF.